The 11 T cell receptor beta chains below come from one sample, sequenced in a study of CD8 T cells in ankylosing spondylitis. Via MiXCR, TCRdb re-called the 5' RACE reads, giving one row per CDR3 protein. Of more than 60,000 distinct CDR3 sequences listed, over 5% are singletons. The specimen sequenced was synovial fluid, either unsorted or a sorted T cell fraction (not recorded which). The receptors were sampled from a male donor with ankylosing spondylitis.

This clonotype was detected only a few times. The chain carries TRBV6-1 and TRBJ2-3; a weak D match, TRBD1 (5 bases). The germline CDR1 and CDR2 sequences are MNHNS and SASEGT. Trimming removed 4 bases at V and 3 bases at J, with 11 bases between. The CDR3 is 14 amino acids. CDR3 region: CASSVFQGTDTQYF. Written as DNA, the CDR3 is TGTGCCAGCAGTGTCTTCCAGGGAACAGATACGCAGTATTTT.

V usage is TRBV4-3 and J usage is TRBJ2-3; 8 positions match TRBD2. Trimming took 2 bases from V and 4 from J; bases not matched to a gene: 14. The CDR3 extends over 18 amino acids. Germline-derived CDR1 and CDR2 are LGHNA and YSLEER. The CDR3 sequence is CASSQRGGGAGVSDTQYF. The CDR3 DNA reads as TGCGCCAGCAGCCAAAGAGGGGGGGGAGCGGGAGTTTCAGATACGCAGTATTTT.

This clonotype was seen at least ten times. This rearrangement joins TRBV29-1 to TRBJ1-2; D remains unclear. The germline V gene encodes CDR1 SQVTM and CDR2 ANQGSEA. V lost 2 bases, J lost 7 bases, and 14 bases lay in between. The CDR3 length is 13 residues. As DNA, the CDR3 is TGCAGCGTTGAAAGAGGCCAGTCGGCTGGCTACACCTTC. This codes for CSVERGQSAGYTF.

In its sample, this clonotype was seen a few times. The CDR3 region is CASSLEAGMSYEQYF. The CDR3, as DNA: TGCGCCAGCAGCTTGGAGGCCGGGATGAGCTACGAGCAGTACTTC. This chain joins TRBV5-1 and TRBJ2-7; maybe TRBD2 (5 bases). The CDR3 length is 15 residues. Germline CDR1 reads SGHRS; CDR2 reads YFSETQ. V was shortened by 0 bases and J by 3 bases, with 13 bases between the two germline ends.

The V call is TRBV7-9, the J call TRBJ1-1; no definite D call. The ends were cut back, 1 base at V and 4 bases at J, with 10 bases in the middle. The CDR3 contains 14 residues. Per germline, CDR1 SEHNR and CDR2 FQNEAQ (reference sequence). CDR3 sequence: CASSLVQVGTEAFF. CDR3 bases: TGTGCCAGCAGCTTAGTCCAGGTTGGCACTGAAGCTTTCTTT.

This clonotype was recorded many times. The chain uses TRBV7-3 and TRBJ2-1; 9 nucleotides agree with TRBD2. Per the germline V gene, CDR1 is SGHTA and CDR2 is FQGTGA. The CDR3 is made up of 16 amino acids. V gave up 0 bases and J gave up 7 bases; unmatched junction bases: 7. The chain's CDR3 is CASSLTGSGSRNEQFF. As DNA, the CDR3 is TGTGCCAGCAGCTTAACGGGTAGCGGGAGTCGGAATGAGCAGTTCTTC. Full variable domain (rest looked up from reference TRBV7-3 and TRBJ2-1): GAGVSQTPSNKVTEKGKYVELRCDPISGHTALYWYRQSLGQGPEFLIYFQGTGAADDSGLPNDRFFAVRPEGSVSTLKIQRTERGDSAVYLCASSLTGSGSRNEQFFGPGTRLTVL.

Only a few counts were recorded for this clonotype. The CDR3 reads CASSFKAGGLQETQYF. DNA for the CDR3: TGTGCCAGCAGTTTTAAAGCGGGAGGGCTTCAGGAGACCCAGTACTTC. The chain couples TRBV12-3 or TRBV12-4 to TRBJ2-5, with 10 nucleotides matching TRBD2. This CDR3 is built from 16 residues. Germline trimming cut 3 bases from V and 5 bases from J; bases unmatched to any gene: 9.

This clonotype was recorded at least ten times. The chain is built from TRBV18 and TRBJ2-5, with unresolved D. There are 13 residues in the CDR3. V was cut by 4 bases and J by 4 bases, with 10 bases left in between. CDR1 KGHSH and CDR2 LQKENI come from the germline V gene. CDR3: CASSLQSRETQYF. The CDR3 nucleotides read TGTGCCAGCTCACTGCAGAGTAGAGAGACCCAGTACTTC.

The sample holds many counts of this clonotype. The chain recombines TRBV18 with TRBJ2-1, with a weak D call TRBD2 (5 bases). Germline-derived CDR1 and CDR2 are KGHSH and LQKENI. The CDR3 loop spans 13 amino acids. V was trimmed by 4 bases and J by 7 bases, leaving 11 bases between them. The CDR3 DNA follows: TGTGCCAGCTCACAGGACTCCGGTAATGAGCAGTTCTTC. It encodes CASSQDSGNEQFF.

This clonotype was counted many times. The chain links TRBV15 to TRBJ2-3, with 10 nucleotides matching TRBD1. The CDR3 contains 14 residues. Per the germline V gene, CDR1 is LNHNV and CDR2 is YYDKDF (reference sequence). The J segment lost 14 bases and the V segment lost 0 bases, leaving 8 bases of the junction unmatched. CDR3 bases: TGTGCCACCAGCAGAGAAGTATTGGGACAGGGGTCGTATTTT. It yields the protein CATSREVLGQGSYF.

In its sample, this clonotype was seen many times. The chain has TRBV6-4 and TRBJ2-1; 7 bases fit TRBD2. Germline CDR1 MRHNA, CDR2 SNTAGT. The CDR3 sequence is 15 residues long. With V trimmed by 7 bases and J by 4 bases, 10 bases remained unmatched. CDR3 sequence (DNA): TGTGCCAGCATAAAAGAAGCGGGAACTTACAATGAGCAGTTCTTC. This codes for CASIKEAGTYNEQFF.